This entry features one T cell receptor beta chain sequence. Authors' methods: Researchers report that nucleated cell counts were estimated from reference gene primer amplification. Only in-frame clones appear in the TCRdb table, and some are missing; sequencing was by immunoSEQ multiplex PCR. D and trimming were read from the DNA, whereas the V and J calls and clone size are those reported in that table. There are under 200,000 clones in the sample; 87% occur only once, and 3.7% lies in the top ten. Germline CDR1 is MNHEY and CDR2 is SVGEGT. The CDR3 totals 15 residues. The V and J ends lost 0 bases and 6 bases respectively, with 14 bases between them. This sample stems from a study of blood T cell repertoires in COVID-19. Overall study context: Spain, Italy and the United States supplied samples that represented acute and convalescent COVID-19. The analysed material was cDNA or gDNA that came from T cells, B-cell-depleted T cells, or PBMCs.

The gene calls are TRBV6-2 or TRBV6-3 and TRBJ1-1; a weak D match, TRBD1 (5 bases). The specimen sequenced was peripheral blood. The origin of this receptor is a man between 18 and 35 years old with active or convalescent COVID-19. CDR3 residues: CASSYSMGGIAEAFF. In DNA, the CDR3 is TGTGCCAGCAGTTACTCGATGGGGGGGATCGCTGAAGCTTTCTTT.